These 18 T cell receptor beta chains originate from one sample sequenced in a study of shared clonotypes between healthy human individuals. Libraries were prepared by immunoSEQ multiplex PCR; TCRdb keeps only in-frame clonotypes and omits some of them. The repertoire holds about 2.3 million clones, around 92% seen once, with about 0.36% in the top ten. What was sequenced was naive CD4+ T cells from PBMCs. Subset noted: CD45RA+ positively selected. All receptors derive from a man in his late teens or twenties in good health. Some clones in this sample may be carry-over from other donors' samples.

The chain employs TRBV6-6 and TRBJ2-7; D might be TRBD1 or TRBD2, each matching 5 bases. The CDR3 is made up of 13 amino acids. Trimming stripped 7 bases from V and 6 bases from J, with 16 bases between. The germline V gene encodes CDR1 MNHNY and CDR2 SVGAGI (reference sequence). The chain's CDR3 is CASKRDESFEQYF. The CDR3 nucleotides read TGTGCCAGCAAACGGGACGAATCGTTCGAGCAGTACTTC.

This clone was detected only once. Other DNA variants within this sample encode the same CDR3. This chain links TRBV18 with TRBJ1-1, with D perhaps TRBD1 (5 bases). Germline V gives CDR1 KGHSH, CDR2 LQKENI. Trimming shortened V by 4 bases and J by 3 bases, and 9 bases separated the two germline ends. The CDR3 length is 13 residues. In DNA, the CDR3 is TGTGCCAGCTCACTAAGCAGGGACACTGAAGCTTTCTTT. Translated: CASSLSRDTEAFF.

Concerning this clone itself: Other DNA sequences in this specimen translate into the identical CDR3. The chain uses TRBV5-4 and TRBJ1-1, with 8 bases that match TRBD1. The CDR3 runs to 14 residues. Germline-derived CDR1 and CDR2 are SGHNT and YYREEE (reference sequence). Trimming removed 4 bases from V and 2 bases from J; junction bases left unmatched: 4. The CDR3 coding sequence is TGTGCCAGCAGCACGGGACAGGTCAACACTGAAGCTTTCTTT. It translates to CASSTGQVNTEAFF.

The chain uses TRBV10-3 and TRBJ2-1; 9 bases fit TRBD1. Per the germline V gene, CDR1 is ENHRY and CDR2 is SYGVKD. V lost 3 bases and J lost 0; bases outside the gene matches: 12. The CDR3 loop spans 19 amino acids. This CDR3 is CAISEGGTGLRVSYNEQFF. In nucleotides, the CDR3 is TGTGCCATCAGTGAAGGGGGGACAGGGCTTAGAGTCTCCTACAATGAGCAGTTCTTC.

The chain links TRBV27 to TRBJ1-5, with 7 bases matching TRBD1. The CDR3 loop spans 16 amino acids. Trimming at V came to 10 bases and at J to 1 base, leaving 13 bases not matched to a gene. From germline, CDR1 is MNHEY and CDR2 SMNVEV (reference sequence). Here the CDR3 DNA reads TGTGCCACCCCACTTTACAGGGGTGAAAGCAATCAGCCCCAGCATTTT. Translating it yields CATPLYRGESNQPQHF.

V and J are TRBV5-1 and TRBJ2-2, with TRBD1 as a possible D gene (6 bases). This CDR3 is built from 16 residues. Per germline, CDR1 SGHRS and CDR2 YFSETQ. The ends were cut back, 3 bases at V and 0 bases at J, with 12 bases in the middle. The CDR3: CASSSYGTTNTGELFF. CDR3 DNA sequence: TGCGCCAGCAGCTCCTACGGGACAACGAACACCGGGGAGCTGTTTTTT.

The rearrangement links TRBV18 to TRBJ2-7; D remains ambiguous. This CDR3 region has 13 residues. The germline V gene has CDR1 KGHSH and CDR2 LQKENI. V lost 4 bases and J lost 4, with 11 bases in between. The CDR3 sequence is CASSLTDGYEQYF. In nucleotides, the CDR3 is TGTGCCAGCTCACTCACGGACGGATACGAGCAGTACTTC.

V gene TRBV14 combines with J gene TRBJ2-2; possible D gene TRBD2, 6 bases. The V end was cut by 2 bases, the J end by 3 bases, with 13 bases between. Germline CDR1 reads SGHDN; CDR2 reads FVKESK. The CDR3 length is 16 residues. The CDR3 loop reads CASSQPRGSDTGELFF. The CDR3 bases are TGTGCCAGCAGCCAACCCCGGGGGTCTGACACCGGGGAGCTGTTTTTT. The whole variable domain, remainder taken from reference TRBV14 and TRBJ2-2, is EAGVTQFPSHSVIEKGQTVTLRCDPISGHDNLYWYRRVMGKEIKFLLHFVKESKQDESGMPNNRFLAERTGGTYSTLKVQPAELEDSGVYFCASSQPRGSDTGELFFGEGSRLTVL.

The chain links TRBV30 to TRBJ2-7; 9 bases map to TRBD1. CDR3 length: 15 residues. V lost 4 bases to trimming and J lost 3 bases; unmatched junction nucleotides: 10. Germline V lookup: CDR1 GTSNPN, CDR2 SVGIG (reference sequence). CDR3 DNA: TGTGCCTGGACCCCTGAGGGGACAGGGTACTACGAGCAGTACTTC. Protein: CAWTPEGTGYYEQYF.

A word on this clone: Other DNA sequences in the sample encode the same CDR3. The chain uses TRBV5-1 and TRBJ2-3; 9 positions match TRBD2. J gave up 3 bases and V 0 bases, and 5 bases lay outside the gene matches. The CDR3 has 16 residues. CDR1 SGHRS and CDR2 YFSETQ come from the germline V gene. In DNA form, the CDR3 reads TGCGCCAGCAGCTTGGTGGCGGGAGGGCCGACAGATACGCAGTATTTT. Translated, it gives CASSLVAGGPTDTQYF.

The genes are TRBV6-6 and TRBJ1-1; 10 bases are a match to TRBD1. V dropped 5 bases and J dropped 1; count of bases not matched to a gene: 4. Germline CDR1 reads MNHNY; CDR2 reads SVGAGI (reference sequence). The CDR3 has 15 residues. Written as DNA, the CDR3 is TGTGCCAGCAGTCTAGGGACAGGGGAGAACACTGAAGCTTTCTTT. Translating it yields CASSLGTGENTEAFF.

Turning to this clone: Distinct nucleotide sequences in the sample also encode this CDR3. The V call is TRBV4-1, the J call TRBJ2-1; D unclear. This CDR3 spans 16 amino acids. V lost 0 bases and J lost 0, with 9 bases in between. CDR1 MGHRA and CDR2 YSYEKL come from the germline V gene. CDR3 in amino acids: CASSQEGRSSYNEQFF. CDR3 DNA: TGCGCCAGCAGCCAAGAAGGCCGGAGCTCCTACAATGAGCAGTTCTTC.

The V gene is TRBV25-1, the J gene TRBJ2-7; D is ambiguous. Germline V gene lookup returns CDR1 MGHDK and CDR2 SYGVNS. The CDR3 length is 11 residues. The V gene lost 6 bases and the J gene lost 6 bases, with 9 bases spanning the gap. CDR3 nucleotides: TGTGCCAGCAGAAGCAGTTTCGAGCAGTACTTC. Amino acids: CASRSSFEQYF.

This chain joins TRBV7-9 and TRBJ2-5; D may be TRBD2 (6 bases). V was trimmed by 6 bases and J by 2 bases, leaving 13 bases between them. CDR1 is SEHNR and CDR2 is FQNEAQ in the germline V gene (reference sequence). The CDR3 contains 14 residues. CDR3 coding DNA: TGTGCCAGCAGTTTGAGGGACTGGCAAGAGACCCAGTACTTC. Translation: CASSLRDWQETQYF.

The chain employs TRBV4-3 and TRBJ2-7; no definite D call. V lost 1 base and J 1 base, leaving 11 bases between the germline ends. The germline V gene has CDR1 LGHNA and CDR2 YSLEER. This CDR3 has 15 amino acids. The CDR3 DNA reads TGCGCCAGCAGCCAAGGTATAGGGATTTCCTACGAGCAGTACTTC. Protein product: CASSQGIGISYEQYF.

V gene TRBV28 combines with J gene TRBJ2-7; D is uncertain. Looked up from germline, CDR1 is MDHEN and CDR2 is SYDVKM. The CDR3 consists of 12 residues. Trimming took 6 bases from V and 5 from J, leaving 11 bases between them. CDR3 DNA: TGTGCCAGCAGCGCCCCAGGTGACGAGCAGTACTTC. This translates into CASSAPGDEQYF.

The rearrangement uses TRBV28 and TRBJ1-2; no clear D gene. The CDR3 runs 16 residues. V dropped 3 bases and J dropped 4 bases, with 18 bases sitting between them. CDR1 and CDR2 from the germline V gene are MDHEN and SYDVKM. The CDR3: CASSFFTRQRLYGYTF. The CDR3 region has the DNA TGTGCCAGCAGTTTCTTTACGAGGCAACGTCTCTATGGCTACACCTTC.

This clone appeared once. This chain joins TRBV28 and TRBJ1-5; D uncertain. The CDR3 consists of 16 residues. The V gene lost 2 bases and the J gene lost 4 bases, with 15 bases spanning the gap. From germline, CDR1 is MDHEN and CDR2 SYDVKM. DNA of the CDR3: TGTGCCAGCAGTTTACTTCCGGGAGATTGGAATCAGCCCCAGCATTTT. Its translation: CASSLLPGDWNQPQHF.